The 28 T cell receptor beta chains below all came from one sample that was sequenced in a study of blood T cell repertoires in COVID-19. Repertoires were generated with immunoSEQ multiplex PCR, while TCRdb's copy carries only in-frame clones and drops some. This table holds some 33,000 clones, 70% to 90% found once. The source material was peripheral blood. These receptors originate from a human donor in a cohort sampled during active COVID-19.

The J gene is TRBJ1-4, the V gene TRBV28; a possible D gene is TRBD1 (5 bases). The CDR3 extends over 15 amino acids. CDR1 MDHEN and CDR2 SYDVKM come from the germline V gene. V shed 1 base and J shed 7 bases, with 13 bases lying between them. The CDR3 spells CASSLSGGLGEKLFF. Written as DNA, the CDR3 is TGTGCCAGCAGTTTATCGGGGGGGTTGGGTGAAAAACTGTTTTTT.

The chain's CDR3 is CASRTAPNTEAFF. The CDR3 bases are TGTGCCAGCAGGACAGCCCCTAACACTGAAGCTTTCTTT. This chain links TRBV6-5 with TRBJ1-1; D possibly corresponds to TRBD1 (5 bases). Trimming took 6 bases from V and 2 from J, leaving 10 bases between them. The germline V gene has CDR1 MNHEY and CDR2 SVGAGI. There are 13 residues in the CDR3.

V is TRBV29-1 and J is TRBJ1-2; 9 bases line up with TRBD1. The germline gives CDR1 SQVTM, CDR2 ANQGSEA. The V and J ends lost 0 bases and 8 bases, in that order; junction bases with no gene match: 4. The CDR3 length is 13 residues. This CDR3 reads CSVEEQGAMGYTF. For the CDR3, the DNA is TGCAGCGTTGAAGAACAGGGGGCCATGGGCTACACCTTC.

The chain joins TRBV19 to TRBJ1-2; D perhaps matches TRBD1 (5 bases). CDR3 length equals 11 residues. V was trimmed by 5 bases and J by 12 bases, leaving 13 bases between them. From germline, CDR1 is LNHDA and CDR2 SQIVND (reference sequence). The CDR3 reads CASSGPGTHTF. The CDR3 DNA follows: TGTGCCAGTAGTGGGCCGGGGACTCACACCTTC. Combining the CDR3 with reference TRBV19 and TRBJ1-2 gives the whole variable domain DGGITQSPKYLFRKEGQNVTLSCEQNLNHDAMYWYRQDPGQGLRLIYYSQIVNDFQKGDIAEGYSVSREKKESFPLTVTSAQKNPTAFYLCASSGPGTHTFGSGTRLTVV.

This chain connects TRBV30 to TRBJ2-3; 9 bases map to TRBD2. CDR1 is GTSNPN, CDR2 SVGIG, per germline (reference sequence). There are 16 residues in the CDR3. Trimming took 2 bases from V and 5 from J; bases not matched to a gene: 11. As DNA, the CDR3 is TGTGCCTGGAGTCCTCGGGGCGGGGGGGCAAGAGATACGCAGTATTTT. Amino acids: CAWSPRGGGARDTQYF. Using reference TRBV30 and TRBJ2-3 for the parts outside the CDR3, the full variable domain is SQTIHQWPATLVQPVGSPLSLECTVEGTSNPNLYWYRQAAGRGLQLLFYSVGIGQISSEVPQNLSASRPQDRQFILSSKKLLLSDSGFYLCAWSPRGGGARDTQYFGPGTRLTVL.

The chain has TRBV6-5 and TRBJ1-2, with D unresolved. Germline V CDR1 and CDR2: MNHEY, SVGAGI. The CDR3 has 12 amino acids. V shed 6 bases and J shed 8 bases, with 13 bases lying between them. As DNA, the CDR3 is TGTGCCAGCAGCCCCGGGAGTCGGGGCTACACCTTC. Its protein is CASSPGSRGYTF.

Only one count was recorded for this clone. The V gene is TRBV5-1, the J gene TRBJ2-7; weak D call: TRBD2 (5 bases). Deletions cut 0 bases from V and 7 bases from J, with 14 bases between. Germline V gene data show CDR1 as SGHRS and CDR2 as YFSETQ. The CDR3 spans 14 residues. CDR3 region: CASSLGVLSGEQYF. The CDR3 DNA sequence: TGCGCCAGCAGCTTGGGGGTTCTCTCGGGGGAGCAGTACTTC.

DNA for the CDR3: TGTGCCAGCAGTTTCTCTAGCGCCGCCACGCAGTATTTT. Protein product: CASSFSSAATQYF. This sequence joins TRBV12-3 or TRBV12-4 and TRBJ2-3, with a weak D call TRBD2 (6 bases). The CDR3 length is 13 residues. V was pared by 3 bases and J by 9 bases, with 13 bases between.

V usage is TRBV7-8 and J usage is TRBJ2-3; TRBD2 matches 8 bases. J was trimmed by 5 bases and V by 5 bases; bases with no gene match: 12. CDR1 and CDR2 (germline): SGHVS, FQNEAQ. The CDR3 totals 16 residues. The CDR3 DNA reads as TGTGCCAGCAGCCTCCTCCCGGGGGGGCCCGGAGATACGCAGTATTTT. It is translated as CASSLLPGGPGDTQYF.

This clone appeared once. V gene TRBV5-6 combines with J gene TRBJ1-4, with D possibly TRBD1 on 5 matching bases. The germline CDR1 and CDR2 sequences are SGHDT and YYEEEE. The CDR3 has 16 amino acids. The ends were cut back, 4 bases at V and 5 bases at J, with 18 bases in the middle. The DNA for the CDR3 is TGTGCCAGCAGCATTGGGCCCAGTAGGGGAAATGAAAAACTGTTTTTT. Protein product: CASSIGPSRGNEKLFF.

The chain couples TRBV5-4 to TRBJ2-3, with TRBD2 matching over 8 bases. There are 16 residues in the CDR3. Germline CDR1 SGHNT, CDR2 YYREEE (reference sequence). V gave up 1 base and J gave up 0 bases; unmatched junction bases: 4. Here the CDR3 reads CASSLPGGGSTDTQYF. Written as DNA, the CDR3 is TGTGCCAGCAGCTTGCCCGGGGGGGGAAGCACAGATACGCAGTATTTT. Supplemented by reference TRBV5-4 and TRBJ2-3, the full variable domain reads ETGVTQSPTHLIKTRGQQVTLRCSSQSGHNTVSWYQQALGQGPQFIFQYYREEENGRGNFPPRFSGLQFPNYSSELNVNALELDDSALYLCASSLPGGGSTDTQYFGPGTRLTVL.

In DNA, the CDR3 is TGTGCCAGCAGCCTAGGACTAGCCCAGCAGCAGTACTTC. Translating gives CASSLGLAQQQYF. The chain employs TRBV3-1 (or the pseudogene TRBV3-2) and TRBJ2-7; 8 bases fit TRBD2. Germline CDR1 reads LGHDT; CDR2 reads YNNKEL (reference sequence). Unmatched junction bases numbered 7, after V lost 4 bases and J lost 8 bases. The CDR3 is 13 amino acids.

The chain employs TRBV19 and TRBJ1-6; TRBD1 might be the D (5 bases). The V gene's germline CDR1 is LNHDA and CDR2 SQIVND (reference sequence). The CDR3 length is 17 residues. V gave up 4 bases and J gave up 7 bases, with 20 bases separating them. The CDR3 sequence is CASSTIFRRARNSPLHF. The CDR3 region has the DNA TGTGCCAGTAGTACCATCTTCCGCAGGGCGCGGAATTCACCCCTCCACTTT.

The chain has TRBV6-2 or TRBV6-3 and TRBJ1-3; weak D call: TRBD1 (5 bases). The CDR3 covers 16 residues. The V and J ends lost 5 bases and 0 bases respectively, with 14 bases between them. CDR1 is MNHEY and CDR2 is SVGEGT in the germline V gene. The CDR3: CASSRDFLSSGNTIYF. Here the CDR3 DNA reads TGTGCCAGCAGTCGGGACTTTCTAAGCTCTGGAAACACCATATATTTT.

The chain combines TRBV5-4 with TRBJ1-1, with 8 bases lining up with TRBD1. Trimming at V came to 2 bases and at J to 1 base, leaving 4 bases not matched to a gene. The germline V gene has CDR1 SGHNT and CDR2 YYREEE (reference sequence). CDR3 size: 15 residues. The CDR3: CASSFSGGANTEAFF. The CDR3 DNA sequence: TGTGCCAGCAGCTTCTCAGGGGGCGCGAACACTGAAGCTTTCTTT.

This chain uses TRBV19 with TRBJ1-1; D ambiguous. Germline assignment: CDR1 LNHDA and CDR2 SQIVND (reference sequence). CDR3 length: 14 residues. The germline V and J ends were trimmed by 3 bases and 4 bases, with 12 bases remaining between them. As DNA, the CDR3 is TGTGCCAGTAGTATGGCCGGCGGGTTCACTGAAGCTTTCTTT. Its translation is CASSMAGGFTEAFF.

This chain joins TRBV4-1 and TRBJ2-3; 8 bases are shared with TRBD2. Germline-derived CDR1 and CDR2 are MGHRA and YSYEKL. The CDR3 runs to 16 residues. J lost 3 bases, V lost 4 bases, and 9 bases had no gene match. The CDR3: CASSPAGTRATDTQYF. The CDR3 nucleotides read TGCGCCAGCAGCCCTGCCGGGACTAGGGCTACAGATACGCAGTATTTT.

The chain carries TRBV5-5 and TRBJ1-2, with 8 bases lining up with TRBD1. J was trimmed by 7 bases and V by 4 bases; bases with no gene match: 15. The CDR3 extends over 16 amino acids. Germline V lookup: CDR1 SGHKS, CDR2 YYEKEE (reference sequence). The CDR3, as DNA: TGTGCCAGCAGCCTCGGGTGGGCAGGGGGCGAACGTGGCTACACCTTC. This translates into CASSLGWAGGERGYTF.

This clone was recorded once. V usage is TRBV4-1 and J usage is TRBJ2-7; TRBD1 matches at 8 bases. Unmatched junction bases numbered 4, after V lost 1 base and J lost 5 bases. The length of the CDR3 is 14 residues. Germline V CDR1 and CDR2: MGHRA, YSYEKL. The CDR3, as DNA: TGCGCCAGCAGCCAAGGGACAGGGTCCGACGAGCAGTACTTC. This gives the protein CASSQGTGSDEQYF.

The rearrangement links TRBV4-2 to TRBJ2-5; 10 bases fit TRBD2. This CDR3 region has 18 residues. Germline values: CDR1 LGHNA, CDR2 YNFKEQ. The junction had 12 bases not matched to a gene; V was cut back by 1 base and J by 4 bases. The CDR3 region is CASSQAAASGGTGETQYF. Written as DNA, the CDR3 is TGTGCCAGCAGCCAAGCTGCTGCTAGCGGGGGTACTGGAGAGACCCAGTACTTC.

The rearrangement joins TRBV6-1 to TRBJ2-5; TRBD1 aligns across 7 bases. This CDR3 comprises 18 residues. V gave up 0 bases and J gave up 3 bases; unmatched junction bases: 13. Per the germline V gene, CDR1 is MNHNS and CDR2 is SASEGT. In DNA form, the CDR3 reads TGTGCCAGCAGTGAAGCAAGGGCGCTGGGACAGTCAAAAGAGACCCAGTACTTC. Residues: CASSEARALGQSKETQYF.

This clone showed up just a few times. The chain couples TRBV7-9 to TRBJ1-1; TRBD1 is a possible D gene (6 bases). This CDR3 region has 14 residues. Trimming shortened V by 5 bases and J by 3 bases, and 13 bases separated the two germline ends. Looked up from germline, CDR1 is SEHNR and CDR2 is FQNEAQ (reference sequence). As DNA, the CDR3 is TGTGCCAGCAGCCTCGGGGGGCTTGACACTGAAGCTTTCTTT. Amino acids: CASSLGGLDTEAFF.

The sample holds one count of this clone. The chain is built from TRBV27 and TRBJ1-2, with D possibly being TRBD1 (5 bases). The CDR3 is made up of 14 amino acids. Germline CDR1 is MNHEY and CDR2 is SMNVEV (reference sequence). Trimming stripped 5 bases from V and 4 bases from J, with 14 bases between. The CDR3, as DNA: TGTGCCAGCAGTCCCTCCTCGGGGGGCTATGGCTACACCTTC. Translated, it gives CASSPSSGGYGYTF.

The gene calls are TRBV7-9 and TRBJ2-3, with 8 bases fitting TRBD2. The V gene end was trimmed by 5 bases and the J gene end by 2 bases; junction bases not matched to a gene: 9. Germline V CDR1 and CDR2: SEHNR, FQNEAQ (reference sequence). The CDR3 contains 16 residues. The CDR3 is CASSPRAGGLTDTQYF. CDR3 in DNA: TGTGCCAGCAGCCCAAGGGCGGGGGGACTCACAGATACGCAGTATTTT. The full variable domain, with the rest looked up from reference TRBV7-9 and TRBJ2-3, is DTGVSQNPRHKITKRGQNVTFRCDPISEHNRLYWYRQTLGQGPEFLTYFQNEAQLEKSRLLSDRFSAERPKGSFSTLEIQRTEQGDSAMYLCASSPRAGGLTDTQYFGPGTRLTVL.

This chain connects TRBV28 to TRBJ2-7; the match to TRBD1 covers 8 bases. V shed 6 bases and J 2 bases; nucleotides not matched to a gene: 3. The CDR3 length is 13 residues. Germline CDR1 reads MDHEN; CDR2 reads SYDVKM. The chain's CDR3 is CASSRTGTYEQYF. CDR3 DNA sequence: TGTGCCAGCAGCCGGACAGGGACCTACGAGCAGTACTTC. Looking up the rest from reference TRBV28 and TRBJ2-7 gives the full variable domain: DVKVTQSSRYLVKRTGEKVFLECVQDMDHENMFWYRQDPGLGLRLIYFSYDVKMKEKGDIPEGYSVSREKKERFSLILESASTNQTSMYLCASSRTGTYEQYFGPGTRLTVT.

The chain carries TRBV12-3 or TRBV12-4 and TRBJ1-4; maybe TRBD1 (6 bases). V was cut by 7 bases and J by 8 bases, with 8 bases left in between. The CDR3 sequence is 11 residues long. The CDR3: CASTRGEKLFF. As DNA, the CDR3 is TGTGCCAGCACCAGGGGCGAAAAACTGTTTTTT.

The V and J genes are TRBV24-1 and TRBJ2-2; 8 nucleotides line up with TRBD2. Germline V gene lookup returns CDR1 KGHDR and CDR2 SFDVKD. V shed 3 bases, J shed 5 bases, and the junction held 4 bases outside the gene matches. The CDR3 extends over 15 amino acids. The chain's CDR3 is CATSDPGTRTGELFF. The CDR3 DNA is TGTGCCACCAGTGATCCGGGGACTAGGACCGGGGAGCTGTTTTTT.

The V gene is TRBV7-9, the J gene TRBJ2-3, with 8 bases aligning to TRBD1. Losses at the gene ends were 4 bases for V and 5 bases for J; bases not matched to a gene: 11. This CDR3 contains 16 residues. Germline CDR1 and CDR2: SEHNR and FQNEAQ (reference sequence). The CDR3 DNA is TGTGCCAGCAGCTCCCCTTTGGACAGGGTGTTAGATACGCAGTATTTT. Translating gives CASSSPLDRVLDTQYF.